This TCR beta chain came from a study of cytomegalovirus exposure and HLA in healthy donors. Study information: The platform used for the roughly 130 validation repertoires matched that of the roughly 700 first-cohort repertoires, a later analysis reported. Notes on the study in general: Per published reports, the classifier diagnosed cytomegalovirus status with high specificity and sensitivity. For most TCR sequences rarity was the rule, although some public TCRs occurred in many donors. In vitro confirmation showed a few CMV-associated chains to be CMV antigen specific.

This table comes from immunoSEQ multiplex PCR, and its TCRdb copy is limited to in-frame clones, with some not included. The table has about 130,000 clones, roughly nine tenths seen once. As regards this clone: Antigen: not known.

Sequenced: PBMCs. The sequence derives from a woman aged 18-29 years in good health and CMV-seronegative.

Here the CDR3 reads CAWSVLTDTQYF. CDR3 bases: TGTGCCTGGAGTGTACTCACAGATACGCAGTATTTT. This sequence joins TRBV30 and TRBJ2-3; D remains unclear. The germline V gene encodes CDR1 GTSNPN and CDR2 SVGIG (reference sequence). The CDR3 loop spans 12 amino acids. V lost 0 bases and J 2 bases, leaving 3 bases between the germline ends.